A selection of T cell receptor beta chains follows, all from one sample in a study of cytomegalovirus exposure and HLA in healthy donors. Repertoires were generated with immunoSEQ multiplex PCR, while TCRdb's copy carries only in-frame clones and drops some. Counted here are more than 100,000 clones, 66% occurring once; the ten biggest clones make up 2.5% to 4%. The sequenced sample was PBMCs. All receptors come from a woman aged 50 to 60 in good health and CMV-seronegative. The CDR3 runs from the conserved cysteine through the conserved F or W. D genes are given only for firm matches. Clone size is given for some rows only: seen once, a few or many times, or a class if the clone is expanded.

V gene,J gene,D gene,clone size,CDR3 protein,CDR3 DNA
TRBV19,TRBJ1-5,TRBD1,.,CASSQDSTGEQPQHF,TGTGCCAGTAGCCAAGACTCGACAGGGGAGCAGCCCCAGCATTTT
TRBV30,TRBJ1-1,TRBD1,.,CAWTRDRDETEAFF,TGTGCCTGGACCCGGGACAGAGATGAAACTGAAGCTTTCTTT
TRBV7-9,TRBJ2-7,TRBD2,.,CASSLGLLAGGVMVSEQYF,TGTGCCAGCAGCTTAGGTCTACTAGCGGGAGGGGTTATGGTCTCCGAGCAGTACTTC
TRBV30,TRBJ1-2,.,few,CAWRGAGFYGYTF,TGTGCCTGGAGAGGAGCAGGGTTCTATGGCTACACCTTC
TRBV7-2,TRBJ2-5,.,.,CASSSYQETQYF,TGTGCCAGCAGCTCTTACCAAGAGACCCAGTACTTC
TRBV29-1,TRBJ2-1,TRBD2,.,CSVEVLAGANEQFF,TGCAGCGTTGAAGTACTAGCGGGAGCCAATGAGCAGTTCTTC
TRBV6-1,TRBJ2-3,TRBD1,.,CASSAPGQGQDTQYF,TGTGCCAGCAGCGCCCCGGGACAGGGTCAAGATACGCAGTATTTT
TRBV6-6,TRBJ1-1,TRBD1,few,CASSLGQDPTEAFF,TGTGCCAGCAGCCTCGGACAGGATCCCACTGAAGCTTTCTTT
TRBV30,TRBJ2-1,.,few,CAWSLFAGMDEQFF,TGTGCCTGGAGTCTTTTTGCGGGGATGGATGAGCAGTTCTTC
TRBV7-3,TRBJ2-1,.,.,CASSLTSGASSFAEQFF,TGTGCCAGCAGCTTAACAAGTGGGGCTAGTTCCTTCGCTGAGCAGTTCTTC
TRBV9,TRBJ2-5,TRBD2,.,CASSVGLAGGRETQYF,TGTGCCAGCAGCGTAGGGCTAGCGGGGGGGCGGGAGACCCAGTACTTC
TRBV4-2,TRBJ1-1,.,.,CASSQVSGRGLSEAFF,TGTGCCAGCAGCCAAGTCAGTGGGAGAGGGTTATCGGAAGCTTTCTTT
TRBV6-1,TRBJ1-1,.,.,CASSELAVNTEAFF,TGTGCCAGCAGTGAACTGGCGGTGAACACTGAAGCTTTCTTT
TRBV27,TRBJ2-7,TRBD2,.,CASRTSGHVSYEQYF,TGTGCCAGCAGAACTAGCGGCCACGTATCCTACGAGCAGTACTTC
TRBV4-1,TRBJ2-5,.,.,CASSQDFGFGEETQYF,TGCGCCAGCAGCCAAGATTTCGGCTTTGGAGAGGAGACCCAGTACTTC
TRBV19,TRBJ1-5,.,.,CASKGRAVYSNQPQHF,TGTGCCAGTAAGGGCAGGGCGGTCTATAGCAATCAGCCCCAGCATTTT
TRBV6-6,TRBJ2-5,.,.,CASSSLPGETQYF,TGTGCCAGCAGTTCCCTTCCAGGGGAGACCCAGTACTTC
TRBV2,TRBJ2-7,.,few,CASKGDGGSSYEQYF,TGTGCCAGCAAAGGTGACGGAGGGAGCTCCTACGAGCAGTACTTC
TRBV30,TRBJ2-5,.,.,CAWNLAGETQYF,TGTGCCTGGAACCTAGCTGGTGAGACCCAGTACTTC
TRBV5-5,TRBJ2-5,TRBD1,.,CASNQGVEETQYF,TGTGCCAGCAACCAGGGGGTGGAAGAGACCCAGTACTTC
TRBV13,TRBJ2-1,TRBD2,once,CASRVLAGYNEQFF,TGTGCCAGCCGCGTCTTAGCGGGGTACAATGAGCAGTTCTTC
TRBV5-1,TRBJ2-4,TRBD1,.,CASTTGQGGFGNIQYF,TGCGCCAGCACGACAGGACAAGGGGGCTTTGGAAACATTCAGTACTTC
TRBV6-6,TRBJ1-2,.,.,CASSTDTDYGYTF,TGTGCCAGCAGTACGGACACGGACTATGGCTACACCTTC
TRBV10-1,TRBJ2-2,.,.,CASSESPGEGTGELFF,TGCGCCAGCAGTGAGTCTCCAGGGGAGGGTACCGGGGAGCTGTTTTTT
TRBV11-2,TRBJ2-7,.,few,CASSRLERNSYEQYF,TGTGCCAGCAGCCGACTAGAGCGGAACTCCTACGAGCAGTACTTC
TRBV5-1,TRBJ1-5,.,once,CASSYSEGQPQHF,TGCGCCAGCAGCTACTCAGAGGGCCAGCCCCAGCATTTT
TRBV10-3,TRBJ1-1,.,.,CAISGVPGVNTEAFF,TGTGCCATCAGTGGAGTCCCAGGGGTGAACACTGAAGCTTTCTTT
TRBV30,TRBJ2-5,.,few,CAWSQDLRGTQYF,TGTGCCTGGAGTCAAGACCTCCGGGGGACCCAGTACTTC